These 4 T cell receptor beta chains originate from one sample sequenced in a study of T cell clones after liver transplantation. Libraries were prepared by immunoSEQ multiplex PCR; TCRdb keeps only in-frame clonotypes and omits some of them. The sample comprises approximately 18,000 clones, around 82% of which are singletons, and about a third rests with the top ten. Material: CD8+ T cells from blood, obtained less than 50 months after liver transplant. All receptors come from a human patient who received a liver transplant. The T cells may come from the graft donor.

The chain links TRBV27 to TRBJ2-5; 7 bases fit TRBD1. CDR3 length: 17 residues. Germline V gene lookup returns CDR1 MNHEY and CDR2 SMNVEV (reference sequence). With 7 bases clipped from V and 4 bases from J, the junction kept 18 bases outside the gene matches. CDR3 protein: CASTPPARGKVGETQYF. CDR3 coding DNA: TGTGCCAGCACCCCCCCGGCCAGGGGGAAAGTAGGAGAGACCCAGTACTTC.

This rearrangement joins TRBV19 to TRBJ2-7; D is unresolved. Trimming shortened V by 3 bases and J by 4 bases, and 19 bases separated the two germline ends. There are 16 residues in the CDR3. The germline gives CDR1 LNHDA, CDR2 SQIVND (reference sequence). CDR3 DNA sequence: TGTGCCAGTAGTATGATTTCGGGTCGAACAGCATACGAGCAGTACTTC. Its translation is CASSMISGRTAYEQYF.

The chain has TRBV27 and TRBJ2-3; 14 bases are shared with TRBD2. Trimming cost V 5 bases and J 7 bases; bases outside gene matches: 11. CDR1 and CDR2 from the germline V gene are MNHEY and SMNVEV (reference sequence). This CDR3 has 17 amino acids. CDR3 nucleotide sequence: TGTGCCAGCAGTCGATTACCGGGACTAGCGGGGGAACATACGCAGTATTTT. The encoded protein is CASSRLPGLAGEHTQYF.

The count of this clone is one. The chain couples TRBV4-1 to TRBJ2-5; no definite D call. Germline-derived CDR1 and CDR2 are MGHRA and YSYEKL. The V end was cut by 1 base, the J end by 2 bases, with 8 bases between. CDR3 length equals 14 residues. The CDR3 loop is CASSQASVQETQYF. CDR3 bases: TGCGCCAGCAGCCAAGCCAGCGTTCAAGAGACCCAGTACTTC.